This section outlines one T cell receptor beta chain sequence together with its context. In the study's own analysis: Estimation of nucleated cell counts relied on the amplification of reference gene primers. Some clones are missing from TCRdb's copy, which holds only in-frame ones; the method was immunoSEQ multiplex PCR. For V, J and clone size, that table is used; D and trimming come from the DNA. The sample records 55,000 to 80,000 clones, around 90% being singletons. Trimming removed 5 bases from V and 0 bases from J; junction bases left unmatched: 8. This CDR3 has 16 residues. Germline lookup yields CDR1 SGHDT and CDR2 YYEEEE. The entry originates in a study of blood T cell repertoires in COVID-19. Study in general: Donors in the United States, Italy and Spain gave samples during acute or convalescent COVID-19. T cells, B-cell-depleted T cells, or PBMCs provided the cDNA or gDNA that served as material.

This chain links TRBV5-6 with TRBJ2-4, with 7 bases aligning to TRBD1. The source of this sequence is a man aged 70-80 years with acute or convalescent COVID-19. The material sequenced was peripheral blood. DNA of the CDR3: TGTGCCAGCAGACGAGGACAGGAACTAGCCAAAAACATTCAGTACTTC. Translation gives CASRRGQELAKNIQYF.